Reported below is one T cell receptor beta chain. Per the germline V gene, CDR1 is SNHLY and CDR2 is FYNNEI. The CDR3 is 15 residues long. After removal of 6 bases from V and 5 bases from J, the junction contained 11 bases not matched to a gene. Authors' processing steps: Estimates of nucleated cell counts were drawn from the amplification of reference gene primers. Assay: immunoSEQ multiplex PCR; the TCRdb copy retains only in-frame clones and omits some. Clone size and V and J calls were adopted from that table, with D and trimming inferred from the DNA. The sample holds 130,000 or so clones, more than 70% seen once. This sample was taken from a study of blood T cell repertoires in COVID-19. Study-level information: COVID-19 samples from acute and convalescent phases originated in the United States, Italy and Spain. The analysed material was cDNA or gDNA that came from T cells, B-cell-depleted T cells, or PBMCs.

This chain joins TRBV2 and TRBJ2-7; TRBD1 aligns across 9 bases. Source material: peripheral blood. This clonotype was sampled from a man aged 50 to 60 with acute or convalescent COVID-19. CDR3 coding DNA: TGTGCCAGCAGGGTTTCGCCGGGACAGGGTGACGAGCAGTACTTC. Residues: CASRVSPGQGDEQYF.